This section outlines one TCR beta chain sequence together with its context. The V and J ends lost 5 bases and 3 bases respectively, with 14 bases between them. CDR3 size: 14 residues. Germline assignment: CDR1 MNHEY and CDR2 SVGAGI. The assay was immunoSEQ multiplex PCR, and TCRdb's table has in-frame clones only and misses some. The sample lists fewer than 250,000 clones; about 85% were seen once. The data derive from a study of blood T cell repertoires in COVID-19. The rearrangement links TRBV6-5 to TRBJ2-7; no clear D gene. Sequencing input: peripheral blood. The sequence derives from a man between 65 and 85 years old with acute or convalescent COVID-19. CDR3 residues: CASSTNVPGYEQYF. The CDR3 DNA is TGTGCCAGCAGTACCAATGTCCCCGGCTACGAGCAGTACTTC.